Following are 8 T cell receptor beta chains from one sample sequenced in a study of blood T cell repertoires in COVID-19. The assay was immunoSEQ multiplex PCR, and TCRdb's table has in-frame clones only and misses some. This sample has about 56,000 clones, with approximately 86% found just once. The sequencing sample was made of peripheral blood. These receptors came from a man aged 50 to 60 with active COVID-19.

This chain connects TRBV27 to TRBJ1-2; 7 bases line up with TRBD1. In germline, CDR1 is MNHEY, CDR2 SMNVEV (reference sequence). This CDR3 is 15 amino acids long. The J segment lost 1 base and the V segment lost 7 bases, leaving 9 bases of the junction unmatched. CDR3 DNA: TGTGCCAGCACGCCACGGACAGGTCTTAACTATGGCTACACCTTC. Translating it yields CASTPRTGLNYGYTF.

The chain has TRBV21-1 and TRBJ2-3; the DNA was not compared with TRBD2, the D call given in the table. TRBV21-1 is a recognized pseudogene. The CDR3 has 18 amino acids. In DNA form, the CDR3 reads TGTGCCAGCAGCAAAGCATTAACCGAGCGGGGGCGAACAGATACGCAGTATTTT. Protein sequence: CASSKALTERGRTDTQYF.

The rearrangement uses TRBV5-1 and TRBJ2-3; 7 nucleotides agree with TRBD2. The CDR3 spans 16 residues. V trimming: 0 bases; J trimming: 0 bases; junction bases outside the gene matches: 4. CDR1 and CDR2 (germline): SGHRS, YFSETQ. The CDR3 nucleotides are TGCGCCAGCAGCTTGGATATACTAGCGAGCACAGATACGCAGTATTTT. Its protein product is CASSLDILASTDTQYF. Combining the CDR3 with reference TRBV5-1 and TRBJ2-3 gives the whole variable domain KAGVTQTPRYLIKTRGQQVTLSCSPISGHRSVSWYQQTPGQGLQFLFEYFSETQRNKGNFPGRFSGRQFSNSRSEMNVSTLELGDSALYLCASSLDILASTDTQYFGPGTRLTVL.

This chain uses TRBV6-5 with TRBJ1-4; D unresolved. The germline V gene has CDR1 MNHEY and CDR2 SVGAGI. The CDR3 has 13 amino acids. The ends were cut back, 6 bases at V and 8 bases at J, with 13 bases in the middle. The DNA for the CDR3 is TGTGCCAGCAGCAACCCCTTGCGGGAAAAACTGTTTTTT. Its translation: CASSNPLREKLFF.

V is TRBV6-5 and J is TRBJ1-2; the match to TRBD1 covers 7 bases. Germline CDR1 and CDR2: MNHEY and SVGAGI. With 5 bases clipped from V and 6 bases from J, the junction kept 12 bases outside the gene matches. This CDR3 region has 15 residues. CDR3 DNA: TGTGCCAGCAGTCAAAAAGGGACAGCCGCGGATGGCTACACCTTC. Its protein is CASSQKGTAADGYTF.

V and J are TRBV12-5 and TRBJ2-7; 7 bases match TRBD1. CDR1 and CDR2 from the germline V gene are LGHNT and FRNRAP. The CDR3 totals 18 residues. Trimming cost V 1 base and J 0 bases; bases outside gene matches: 12. In DNA form, the CDR3 reads TGTGCTAGTGGTTTGGAACCGGGGACAGCTTATTTCTCCTACGAGCAGTACTTC. Encoded protein: CASGLEPGTAYFSYEQYF. Based on the CDR3 plus reference TRBV12-5 and TRBJ2-7, the full variable domain is DARVTQTPRHKVTEMGQEVTMRCQPILGHNTVFWYRQTMMQGLELLAYFRNRAPLDDSGMPKDRFSAEMPDATLATLKIQPSEPRDSAVYFCASGLEPGTAYFSYEQYFGPGTRLTVT.

The genes are TRBV7-9 and TRBJ1-6; D not resolved. V shed 5 bases and J shed 11 bases, with 13 bases lying between them. Per germline, CDR1 SEHNR and CDR2 FQNEAQ (reference sequence). This CDR3 contains 13 residues. The CDR3 DNA is TGTGCCAGCAGCGGCTCGGGGTTGGCACCCCTCCACTTT. Encoded protein: CASSGSGLAPLHF. Looking up the rest from reference TRBV7-9 and TRBJ1-6 gives the full variable domain: DTGVSQNPRHKITKRGQNVTFRCDPISEHNRLYWYRQTLGQGPEFLTYFQNEAQLEKSRLLSDRFSAERPKGSFSTLEIQRTEQGDSAMYLCASSGSGLAPLHFGNGTRLTVT.

The V call is TRBV5-6, the J call TRBJ2-5, with D maybe TRBD2 (6 bases). CDR3 length: 16 amino acids. Trimming removed 3 bases at V and 2 bases at J, with 17 bases between. The V gene's germline CDR1 is SGHDT and CDR2 YYEEEE. CDR3 in DNA: TGTGCCAGCAGCTCTGGGCGGGACGCAGGGCAAGAGACCCAGTACTTC. Translating gives CASSSGRDAGQETQYF. The full variable domain, completed using reference TRBV5-6 and TRBJ2-5, is DAGVTQSPTHLIKTRGQQVTLRCSPKSGHDTVSWYQQALGQGPQFIFQYYEEEERQRGNFPDRFSGHQFPNYSSELNVNALLLGDSALYLCASSSGRDAGQETQYFGPGTRLLVL.